This T cell receptor beta chain was sequenced in a study of cytomegalovirus exposure and HLA in healthy donors. Study-level findings and limits: In a later analysis, an Asian-associated ancestry cluster reportedly showed fewer N-insertions than the roughly 650-donor mean. Earlier analysis yielded a pattern in which most TCR beta V segments were productive about 90% or about 30% of the time. In all likelihood, a cluster of highly shared sequence variants was a sequencing artifact.

Germline-derived CDR1 and CDR2 are LNHNV and YYDKDF (reference sequence). The CDR3 has 14 amino acids. V shed 3 bases and J 7 bases; nucleotides not matched to a gene: 7. PCR amplification relied on 60 Vbeta primers (plus 13 Jbeta primers). In the authors' workflow: An analysis performed later counted about 80 million unique TCR beta chains (approximately 11 million of them shared). The protocol was immunoSEQ multiplex PCR, while the TCRdb copy is restricted to in-frame clones and leaves out a portion. The DNA was the basis for D and trimming; V, J and clone size are from that table. The sample lists 110,000 or so clones, around 77% seen once, with roughly 5% in the top ten. Points on this clone: No antigen is known for it.

The chain uses TRBV15 and TRBJ1-2; TRBD1 agrees at 8 bases. The source material was PBMCs. The TCR was taken from a woman aged 25 to 39 in good health and CMV-seropositive. CDR3: CATSRTGVVSGYTF. CDR3 nucleotides: TGTGCCACCAGCAGGACAGGGGTCGTATCTGGCTACACCTTC.